The clone carrying this T cell receptor beta chain was picked up many times. Each TCR cDNA molecule bore a unique molecular identifier. In TCRdb, the 5' RACE reads were re-called with MiXCR into one record per CDR3 protein. Of 23,000 or so distinct CDR3 sequences in the sample, approximately 7% were seen once. Noted time point: sample taken at primary tumor resection. Donors were roughly 72 untreated early-stage non-small cell lung cancer patients. Trimming at V came to 6 bases and at J to 2 bases, leaving 1 base not matched to a gene. This CDR3 has 12 residues. Per germline, CDR1 SQVTM and CDR2 ANQGSEA. The entry originates in a study of spatial heterogeneity in lung cancer.

The sample here was PBMCs, taken at surgery. The chain is built from TRBV29-1 and TRBJ2-3; 8 bases fit TRBD1. The receptor's source is a male donor with early-stage non-small cell lung cancer. The CDR3 DNA reads TGCAGCGTCCAGGGGGCCACAGATACGCAGTATTTT. It is translated as CSVQGATDTQYF.